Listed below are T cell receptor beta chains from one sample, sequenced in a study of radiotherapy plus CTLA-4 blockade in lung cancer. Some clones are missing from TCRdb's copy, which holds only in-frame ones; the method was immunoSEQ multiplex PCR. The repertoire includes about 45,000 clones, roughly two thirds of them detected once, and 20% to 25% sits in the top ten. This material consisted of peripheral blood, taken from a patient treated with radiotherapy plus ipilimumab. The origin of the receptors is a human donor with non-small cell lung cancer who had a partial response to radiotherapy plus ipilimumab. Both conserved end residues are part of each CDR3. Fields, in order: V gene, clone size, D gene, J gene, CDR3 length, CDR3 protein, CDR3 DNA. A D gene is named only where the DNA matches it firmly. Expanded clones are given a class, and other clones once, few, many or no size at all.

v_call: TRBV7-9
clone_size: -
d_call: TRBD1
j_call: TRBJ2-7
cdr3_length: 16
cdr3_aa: CASSLAQVLRGYEQYF
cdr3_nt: TGTGCCAGCAGCTTAGCGCAGGTACTCAGGGGGTACGAGCAGTACTTC

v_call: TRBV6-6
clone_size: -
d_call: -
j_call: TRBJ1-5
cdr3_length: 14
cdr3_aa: CASSSNRANQPQHF
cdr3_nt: TGTGCCAGCAGTTCCAACAGGGCCAATCAGCCCCAGCATTTT

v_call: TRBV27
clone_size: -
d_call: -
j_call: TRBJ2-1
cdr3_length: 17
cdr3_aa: CASSPYGAVVSYNEQFF
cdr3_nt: TGTGCCAGCAGTCCGTATGGTGCCGTAGTATCCTACAATGAGCAGTTCTTC

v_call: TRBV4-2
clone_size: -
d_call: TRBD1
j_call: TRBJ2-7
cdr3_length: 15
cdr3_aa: CASSQDRRGGGEQYF
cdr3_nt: TGTGCCAGCAGCCAAGATCGGAGAGGGGGCGGCGAGCAGTACTTC

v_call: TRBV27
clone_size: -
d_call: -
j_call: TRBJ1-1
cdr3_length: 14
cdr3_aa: CASSFYGPDRAAFF
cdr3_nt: TGTGCCAGCAGTTTTTACGGTCCGGATAGAGCGGCTTTCTTT

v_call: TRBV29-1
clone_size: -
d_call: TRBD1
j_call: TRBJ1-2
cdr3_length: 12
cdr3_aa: CSVVGQGYGYTF
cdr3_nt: TGCAGCGTTGTGGGACAGGGTTATGGCTACACCTTC

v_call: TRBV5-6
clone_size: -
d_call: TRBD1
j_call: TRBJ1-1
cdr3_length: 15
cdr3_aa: CASSRGQWVNTEAFF
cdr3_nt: TGTGCCAGCAGCAGGGGACAGTGGGTAAACACTGAAGCTTTCTTT

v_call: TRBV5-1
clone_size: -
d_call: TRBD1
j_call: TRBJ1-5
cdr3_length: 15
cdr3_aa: CASSEQGNSNQPQHF
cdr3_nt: TGCGCCAGCAGCGAACAGGGGAATAGCAATCAGCCCCAGCATTTT

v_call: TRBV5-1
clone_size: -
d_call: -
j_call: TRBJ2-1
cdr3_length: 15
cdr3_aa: CASSLSDISYNEQFF
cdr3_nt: TGCGCCAGCAGCCTATCGGACATTTCCTACAATGAGCAGTTCTTC

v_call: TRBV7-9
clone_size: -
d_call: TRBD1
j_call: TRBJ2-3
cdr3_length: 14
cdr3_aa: CASSPGQGGNTQYF
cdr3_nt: TGTGCCAGCAGCCCAGGACAGGGAGGTAATACGCAGTATTTT

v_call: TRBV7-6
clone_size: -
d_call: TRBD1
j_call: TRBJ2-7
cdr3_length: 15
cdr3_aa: CASSLLGTGRNEQYF
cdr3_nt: TGTGCCAGCAGCTTACTCGGGACAGGGCGCAACGAGCAGTACTTC

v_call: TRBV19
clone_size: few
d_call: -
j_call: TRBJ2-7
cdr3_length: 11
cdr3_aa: CASSIQGEQYF
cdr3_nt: TGTGCCAGTAGTATCCAGGGCGAGCAGTACTTC

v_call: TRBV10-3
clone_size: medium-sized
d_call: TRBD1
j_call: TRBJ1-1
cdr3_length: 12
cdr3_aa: CAISMTGSEAFF
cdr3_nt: TGTGCCATCAGCATGACAGGGTCTGAAGCTTTCTTT

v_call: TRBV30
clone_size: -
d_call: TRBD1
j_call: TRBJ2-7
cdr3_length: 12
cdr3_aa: CASHRGSYEQYF
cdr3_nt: TGTGCCTCCCACAGGGGATCTTACGAGCAGTACTTC

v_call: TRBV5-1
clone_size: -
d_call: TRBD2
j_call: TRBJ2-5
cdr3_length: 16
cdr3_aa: CASSRSSGNPQETQYF
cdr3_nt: TGCGCCAGCAGCAGGTCTAGCGGGAACCCCCAAGAGACCCAGTACTTC

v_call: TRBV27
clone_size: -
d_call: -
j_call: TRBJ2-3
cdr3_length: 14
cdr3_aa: CASRVTGSHDTQYF
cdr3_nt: TGTGCCAGCAGGGTAACAGGGTCCCATGATACGCAGTATTTT

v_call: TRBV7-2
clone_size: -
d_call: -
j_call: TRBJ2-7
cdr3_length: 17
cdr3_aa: CASSIIVWGDGAYEQYF
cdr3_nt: TGTGCCAGCAGCATCATCGTATGGGGGGACGGGGCCTACGAGCAGTACTTC

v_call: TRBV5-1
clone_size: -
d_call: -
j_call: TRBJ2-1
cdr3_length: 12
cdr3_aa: CASSLGSGEQFF
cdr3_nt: TGCGCCAGCAGCTTGGGGTCGGGTGAGCAGTTCTTC

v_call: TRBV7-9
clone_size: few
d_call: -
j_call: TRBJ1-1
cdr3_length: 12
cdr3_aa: CASSLGQYEAFF
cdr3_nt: TGTGCCAGCAGCCTAGGACAGTATGAAGCTTTCTTT

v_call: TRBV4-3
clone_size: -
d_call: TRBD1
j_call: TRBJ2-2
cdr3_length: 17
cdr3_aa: CASSQGQGALNTGELFF
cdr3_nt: TGCGCCAGCAGCCAAGGACAGGGGGCCCTGAACACCGGGGAGCTGTTTTTT

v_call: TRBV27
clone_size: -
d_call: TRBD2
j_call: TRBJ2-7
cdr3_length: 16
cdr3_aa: CASSLRLAGPTYEQYF
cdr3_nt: TGTGCCAGCAGTTTACGACTAGCGGGACCAACCTACGAGCAGTACTTC

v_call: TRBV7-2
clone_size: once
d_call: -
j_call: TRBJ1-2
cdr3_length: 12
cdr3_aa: CASSLGATTYTF
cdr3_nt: TGTGCCAGCAGCTTGGGGGCCACGACCTACACCTTC

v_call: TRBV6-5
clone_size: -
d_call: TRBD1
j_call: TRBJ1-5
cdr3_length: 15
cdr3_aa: CASSKSTGGNQPQHF
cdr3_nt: TGTGCCAGCAGTAAGTCGACAGGGGGCAATCAGCCCCAGCATTTT

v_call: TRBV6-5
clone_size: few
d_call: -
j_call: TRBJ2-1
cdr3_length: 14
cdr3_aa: CASSLGSSYNEQFF
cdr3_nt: TGTGCCAGCAGTTTAGGGAGCTCCTACAATGAGCAGTTCTTC

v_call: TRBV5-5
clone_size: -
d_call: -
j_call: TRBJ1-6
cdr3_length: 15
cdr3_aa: CASSLYELTVSPLHF
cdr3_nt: TGTGCCAGCAGCTTGTATGAATTGACTGTCTCACCCCTCCACTTT

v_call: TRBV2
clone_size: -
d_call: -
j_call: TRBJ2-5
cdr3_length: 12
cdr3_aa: CASSDQGETQYF
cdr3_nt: TGTGCCAGCAGTGACCAGGGGGAGACCCAGTACTTC

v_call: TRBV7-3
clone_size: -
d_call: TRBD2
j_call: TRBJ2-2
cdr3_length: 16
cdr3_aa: CASSPSGGMVGELGVF
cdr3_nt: TGTGCCAGCAGCCCCTCCGGGGGGATGGTAGGGGAGCTGGGAGTTTTT

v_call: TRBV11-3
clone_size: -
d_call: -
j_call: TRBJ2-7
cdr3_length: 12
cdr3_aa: CASSLRGYEQYF
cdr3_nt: TGTGCCAGCAGCTTACGGGGCTACGAGCAGTACTTC

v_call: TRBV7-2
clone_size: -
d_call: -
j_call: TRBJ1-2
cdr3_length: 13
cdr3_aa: CASSSRSSYGYTF
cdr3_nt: TGTGCCAGCAGCTCGAGGAGTAGTTATGGCTACACCTTC

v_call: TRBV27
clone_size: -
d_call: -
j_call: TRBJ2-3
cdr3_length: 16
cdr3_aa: CASSLGADSSTDTQYF
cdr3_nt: TGTGCCAGCAGTTTAGGCGCCGACAGTAGCACAGATACGCAGTATTTT

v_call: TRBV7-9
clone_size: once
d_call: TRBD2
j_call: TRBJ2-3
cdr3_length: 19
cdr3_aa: CASSLPRRLAAGATDTQYF
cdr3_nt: TGTGCCAGCAGCTTACCCCGGCGGCTAGCGGCTGGGGCCACAGATACGCAGTATTTT

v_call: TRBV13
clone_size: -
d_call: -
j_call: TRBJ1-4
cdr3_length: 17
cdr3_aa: CASSQRRGRATNEKLFF
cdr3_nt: TGTGCCAGCAGCCAAAGGCGGGGTCGGGCAACTAATGAAAAACTGTTTTTT

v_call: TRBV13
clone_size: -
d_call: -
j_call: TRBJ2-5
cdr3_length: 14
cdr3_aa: CASSPRGARETQYF
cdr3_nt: TGTGCCAGCAGCCCCCGGGGGGCTAGAGAGACCCAGTACTTC

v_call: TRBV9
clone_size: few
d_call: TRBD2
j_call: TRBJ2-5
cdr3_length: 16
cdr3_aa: CASSVAGTNLRETQYF
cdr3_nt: TGTGCCAGCAGCGTGGCCGGGACTAACCTTAGAGAGACCCAGTACTTC

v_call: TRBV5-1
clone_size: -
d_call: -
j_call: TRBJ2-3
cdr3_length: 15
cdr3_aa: CASSLRGTGTDTQYF
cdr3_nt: TGCGCCAGCAGCTTGCGGGGTACTGGCACAGATACGCAGTATTTT

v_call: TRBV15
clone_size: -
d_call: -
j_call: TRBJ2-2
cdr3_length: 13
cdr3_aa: CATSTLNTGELFF
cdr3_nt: TGTGCCACCAGCACCCTGAACACCGGGGAGCTGTTTTTT